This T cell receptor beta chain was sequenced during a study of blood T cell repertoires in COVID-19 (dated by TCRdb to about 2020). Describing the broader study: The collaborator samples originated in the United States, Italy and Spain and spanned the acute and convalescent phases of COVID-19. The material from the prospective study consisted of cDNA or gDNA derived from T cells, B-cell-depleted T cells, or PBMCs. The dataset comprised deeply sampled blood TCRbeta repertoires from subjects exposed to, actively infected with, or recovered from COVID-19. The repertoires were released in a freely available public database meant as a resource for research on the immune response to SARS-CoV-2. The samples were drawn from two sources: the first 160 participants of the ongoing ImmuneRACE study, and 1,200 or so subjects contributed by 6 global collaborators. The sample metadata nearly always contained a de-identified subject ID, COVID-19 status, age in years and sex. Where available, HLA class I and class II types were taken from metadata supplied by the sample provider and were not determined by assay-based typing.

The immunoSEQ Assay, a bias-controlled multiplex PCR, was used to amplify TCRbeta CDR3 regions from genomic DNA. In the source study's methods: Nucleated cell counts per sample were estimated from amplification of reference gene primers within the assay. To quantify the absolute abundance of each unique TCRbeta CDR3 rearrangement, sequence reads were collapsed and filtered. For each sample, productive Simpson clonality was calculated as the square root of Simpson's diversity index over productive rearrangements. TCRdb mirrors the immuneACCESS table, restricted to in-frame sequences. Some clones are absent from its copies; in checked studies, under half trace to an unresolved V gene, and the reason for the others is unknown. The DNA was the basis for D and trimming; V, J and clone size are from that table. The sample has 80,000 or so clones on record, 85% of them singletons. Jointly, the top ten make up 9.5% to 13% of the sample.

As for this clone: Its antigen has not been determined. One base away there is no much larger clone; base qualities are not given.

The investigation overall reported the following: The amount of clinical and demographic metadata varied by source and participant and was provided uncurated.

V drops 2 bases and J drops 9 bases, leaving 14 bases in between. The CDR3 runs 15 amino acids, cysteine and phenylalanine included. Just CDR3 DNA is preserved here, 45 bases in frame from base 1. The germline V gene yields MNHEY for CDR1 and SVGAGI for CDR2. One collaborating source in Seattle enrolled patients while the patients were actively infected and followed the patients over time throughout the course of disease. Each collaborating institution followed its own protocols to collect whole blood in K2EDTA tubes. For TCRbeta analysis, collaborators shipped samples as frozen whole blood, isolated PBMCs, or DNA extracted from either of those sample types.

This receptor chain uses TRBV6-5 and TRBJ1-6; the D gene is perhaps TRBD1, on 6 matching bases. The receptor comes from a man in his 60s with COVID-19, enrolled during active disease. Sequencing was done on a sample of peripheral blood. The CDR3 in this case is CASSYRGGLGSPLHF. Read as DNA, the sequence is TGTGCCAGCAGTTACAGGGGGGGATTGGGTTCACCCCTCCACTTT.